This is a list of T cell receptor beta chains from one sample in a study of blood T cell repertoires in COVID-19. Assay used: immunoSEQ multiplex PCR; TCRdb lists only in-frame clones, some missing. The data show roughly 53,000 clones, 80% to 90% seen once. Sequencing was done on a sample of peripheral blood. The receptor set was obtained from a man between 60 and 75 years old with acute or convalescent COVID-19. Both conserved end residues are part of each CDR3. A D gene is named only where the DNA matches it firmly. Not every row has a clone size; where given, it reads once, few, many or a size class.

>TRBJ1-2|few|-|TRBV7-9
CASSWGQDRNYGYTF
TGTGCCAGCAGCTGGGGCCAAGACAGAAACTATGGCTACACCTTC
>TRBJ1-2|-|-|TRBV27
CASSYLAGTIYGYTF
TGTGCCAGCAGTTATCTCGCAGGGACTATCTATGGCTACACCTTC
>TRBJ1-1|-|-|TRBV19
CASSDDRLNTEAFF
TGTGCCAGTAGTGATGACAGACTGAACACTGAAGCTTTCTTT
>TRBJ2-2|-|-|TRBV5-1
CASSFQPGSIPVTNTGELFF
TGCGCCAGCAGCTTCCAGCCGGGGTCCATTCCAGTTACGAACACCGGGGAGCTGTTTTTT
>TRBJ1-5|-|TRBD1|TRBV6-5
CASRTGVANQPQHF
TGTGCCAGCAGGACAGGGGTGGCGAATCAGCCCCAGCATTTT
>TRBJ2-4|-|-|TRBV2
CASSEREAKNIQYF
TGTGCCAGCAGTGAACGGGAGGCCAAAAACATTCAGTACTTC
>TRBJ1-4|-|-|TRBV20-1
CSASRWGEHEKLFF
TGCAGTGCTAGTCGGTGGGGGGAACATGAAAAACTGTTTTTT
>TRBJ2-2|-|-|TRBV27
CASKPRTVSDTGELFF
TGTGCCAGCAAGCCCCGGACAGTCTCGGACACCGGGGAGCTGTTTTTT
>TRBJ2-4|-|-|TRBV28
CAITTGQRKNIQYF
TGTGCCATCACCACCGGACAGCGGAAAAACATTCAGTACTTC
>TRBJ2-6|-|-|TRBV4-1
CASSQEPQTWATGANVLTF
TGCGCCAGCAGCCAAGAGCCCCAGACCTGGGCCACTGGGGCCAACGTCCTGACTTTC
>TRBJ2-7|-|TRBD1|TRBV19
CATGDRVYEQYF
TGTGCCACCGGGGACAGGGTCTACGAGCAGTACTTC
>TRBJ1-1|-|-|TRBV11-2
CASSLVSRAEAFF
TGTGCCAGCAGCTTAGTTTCCAGGGCTGAAGCTTTCTTT
>TRBJ2-1|-|TRBD2|TRBV3-1/TRBV3-2
CASRTSGLGEQFF
TGTGCCAGCAGAACTAGCGGGCTAGGGGAGCAGTTCTTC
>TRBJ1-2|-|-|TRBV3-1/TRBV3-2
CASSQDPSTRVRGYTF
TGTGCCAGCAGCCAAGATCCATCGACGAGGGTAAGAGGCTACACCTTC
>TRBJ2-7|-|-|TRBV5-4
CASSLAGTGPYEQYF
TGTGCCAGCAGCTTGGCGGGCACAGGGCCGTACGAGCAGTACTTC
>TRBJ2-5|-|-|TRBV29-1
CSGRRGLETQYF
TGCAGCGGCCGCCGCGGGTTAGAGACCCAGTACTTC
>TRBJ2-7|-|-|TRBV5-8
CASSTLGGEQYF
TGTGCCAGCAGCACTCTGGGGGGCGAGCAGTACTTC
>TRBJ2-1|-|TRBD1|TRBV5-1
CASSLGDRDYNEQFF
TGCGCCAGCAGCTTGGGAGACAGGGATTACAATGAGCAGTTCTTC
>TRBJ2-2|few|TRBD1|TRBV11-3
CASSLSGGTGELFF
TGTGCCAGCAGCTTATCAGGGGGTACCGGGGAGCTGTTTTTT
>TRBJ2-3|few|-|TRBV7-6
CASSLAGGPSTDTQYF
TGTGCCAGCAGCTTAGCGGGGGGGCCCTCCACAGATACGCAGTATTTT
>TRBJ2-7|-|TRBD2|TRBV6-5
CASRPTSGGAGEQYF
TGTGCCAGCAGACCCACTAGCGGGGGGGCAGGGGAGCAGTACTTC
>TRBJ2-2|-|-|TRBV29-1
CSGSRTEHGELFF
TGCAGCGGCTCGAGGACTGAGCACGGGGAGCTGTTTTTT
>TRBJ1-5|once|-|TRBV2
CASSLRQYNQPQHF
TGTGCCAGCAGTCTGAGGCAGTACAATCAGCCCCAGCATTTT
>TRBJ1-2|-|-|TRBV5-4
CASSAQRAGTGYTF
TGTGCCAGCAGCGCCCAGCGGGCAGGGACGGGCTACACCTTC
>TRBJ2-1|few|TRBD1|TRBV11-2
CASSFRRGLHNEQFF
TGTGCCAGCAGCTTCCGAAGGGGGCTCCACAATGAGCAGTTCTTC
>TRBJ1-3|-|-|TRBV4-1
CASSQDPGQPIGNTIYF
TGCGCCAGCAGCCAAGATCCAGGACAGCCGATTGGAAACACCATATATTTT
>TRBJ1-1|once|-|TRBV5-4
CASGTPGVKAFF
TGTGCCAGCGGCACCCCGGGGGTAAAAGCTTTCTTT
>TRBJ1-3|-|-|TRBV19
CASRGDGGSGNTIYF
TGTGCCAGTAGGGGCGACGGGGGCTCTGGAAACACCATATATTTT
>TRBJ2-3|-|-|TRBV7-2
CASSSRVLGADTQYF
TGTGCCAGCAGCTCCCGGGTCCTCGGAGCAGATACGCAGTATTTT
>TRBJ2-7|-|TRBD1|TRBV7-8
CASSPRQGAYYEQYF
TGTGCCAGCAGCCCGAGACAGGGGGCTTACTACGAGCAGTACTTC
>TRBJ1-1|-|-|TRBV6-5
CASSRGGGVNTEAFF
TGTGCCAGCAGTCGGGGCGGGGGAGTAAACACTGAAGCTTTCTTT
>TRBJ1-6|-|-|TRBV6-6
CASSYSAAQYNSPLHF
TGTGCCAGCAGTTACTCAGCGGCCCAATATAATTCACCCCTCCACTTT
>TRBJ2-1|-|TRBD1|TRBV7-6
CASSGQGINEQFF
TGTGCCAGCAGTGGACAGGGGATTAATGAGCAGTTCTTC